This is a list of T cell receptor beta chains from one sample in a study of cytomegalovirus exposure and HLA in healthy donors. Method: immunoSEQ multiplex PCR; TCRdb's copy keeps in-frame clones and lacks some. This table has 150,000 to 200,000 clones, about four fifths appearing once. Sequenced: PBMCs. These receptor sequences come from a young woman in good health and CMV-seropositive. Both conserved end residues are part of each CDR3.

V gene,J gene,CDR3 protein
TRBV19,TRBJ1-2,CASSARPRPGAGGYTF
TRBV6-1,TRBJ2-3,CASSELGWSTASTDTQYF
TRBV6-6,TRBJ2-2,CAITSGGAGELFF
TRBV20-1,TRBJ2-3,CSASWRDTQYF
TRBV5-8,TRBJ1-2,CATEGSAPPYGYTF
TRBV6-1,TRBJ1-1,CASSEYTGRLTEAFF
TRBV20-1,TRBJ1-2,CSASYRYGYTF
TRBV7-9,TRBJ2-2,CAREPRQGTLQGTGELFF
TRBV5-6,TRBJ1-1,CASSFGQGALGAFF
TRBV19,TRBJ2-5,CATALASGGAGETQYF
TRBV4-1,TRBJ2-2,CASSQGGDRLAGELFF
TRBV6-1,TRBJ2-7,CAMGEVAYEQYF
TRBV5-6,TRBJ2-6,CASSLWGPGANGLTF
TRBV18,TRBJ2-5,CASSRSLVQWEETQYF
TRBV7-9,TRBJ2-2,CARGENTGELFF
TRBV27,TRBJ2-1,CASSLVDRFYNEQFF
TRBV29-1,TRBJ2-2,CSVEDGGPTGELFF
TRBV5-1,TRBJ1-1,CASSLTADTLNTEAFF
TRBV5-6,TRBJ1-5,CASSLEGGTSNQPQHF
TRBV6-5,TRBJ1-4,CASSLTDSPNEKLFF
TRBV5-1,TRBJ1-2,CASSLLSGGAQNYGYTF
TRBV2,TRBJ2-3,CASGGVYSTDTQYF
TRBV11-3,TRBJ2-7,CASSSTRSHEQYF
TRBV6-1,TRBJ2-7,CASSGQATYEQYF
TRBV7-2,TRBJ2-2,CASSLGPGELFF
TRBV18,TRBJ1-3,CASSPSVDTGNTIYF
TRBV11-2,TRBJ2-7,CASSTLGGGPYEQYF
TRBV5-6,TRBJ2-6,CASSRVSGANVLTF
TRBV13,TRBJ2-5,CASSLEGGASGGEQETQYF
TRBV7-9,TRBJ1-1,CASSRIHGTGGYKAEAFF
TRBV7-8,TRBJ1-1,CASSLGTGNTEAFF
TRBV11-2,TRBJ2-7,CASSLAITTGEQYF
TRBV6-1,TRBJ2-1,CASSGGPETAYNEQFF
TRBV11-3,TRBJ1-6,CASSVGTENSPLHF
TRBV6-6,TRBJ1-3,CASSYEIRGRGNTIYF
TRBV28,TRBJ1-1,CASSLDRAITEAFF
TRBV6-4,TRBJ1-2,CARSRDRVNYGYTF
TRBV18,TRBJ2-7,CASSPAWGRVYEQYF
TRBV28,TRBJ1-2,CASSSGQGNYGYTF
TRBV4-1,TRBJ2-3,CASSWGRADTQYF
TRBV5-1,TRBJ1-1,CASSLEDYTEAFF